At least ten counts were recorded for the clone carrying this T cell receptor beta chain. This CDR3 comprises 15 residues. The trim removed 5 bases at V and 3 bases at J, leaving 5 bases unmatched. CDR1 is SGHVS and CDR2 is FQNEAQ in the germline V gene. The sample belongs to a study of molecular identifiers for immune sequencing clone quantification. TCRdb passed the PCR reads through MiXCR, listing each CDR3 protein once. Of 30,000 to 40,000 distinct CDR3 sequences listed, about 18% are singletons. The genes are TRBV7-8 and TRBJ2-5, with 11 bases fitting TRBD1. Sequencing was done on a sample of naive CD8+ T cells from blood, with Jurkat cell RNA spiked in. Subset given: FACS-sorted CD8+CD4-CCR7+CD45RA+ naive T cells. This TCR derives from a human donor in good health. Some libraries in this study had Jurkat cell RNA spiked in. In DNA form, the CDR3 reads TGTGCCAGCAGCCAACCGGGACAGGGGGAAGAGACCCAGTACTTC. The encoded protein is CASSQPGQGEETQYF.